The clone carrying this TCR beta chain has more than one count but fewer than ten. Amplified TCR beta CDR3 regions derived from RNA transcripts. When the TCR CDR3 underwent first-round RT-PCR, the HTBI primer set was used. TCRdb reprocessed the multiplex PCR reads via MiXCR and lists one record per CDR3 protein. Of 500,000 to 650,000 distinct CDR3 sequences in the sample, 11% to 15% are singletons; the top ten hold 14%. The data belong to a study of T cells in Graves' hyperthyroidism and ophthalmopathy. Hyperthyroidism had been newly diagnosed in patients aged 18 to 65, and its duration was under 2 months. The ends were cut back, 3 bases at V and 8 bases at J, with 19 bases in the middle. CDR3 length: 14 amino acids. From germline, CDR1 is DFQATT and CDR2 SNEGSKA (reference sequence).

The receptor was isolated from a woman in her thirties or forties with Graves' hyperthyroidism. The sample taken for sequencing was blood. The chain is built from TRBV20-1 and TRBJ1-2; the D is unclear. CDR3 residues: CSASNDPIYGGYTF. The CDR3 nucleotides read TGCAGTGCTAGCAACGACCCGATCTATGGAGGCTACACCTTC.